This T cell receptor (beta chain) was identified in a study of blood T cell repertoires in COVID-19. Study information: COVID-19 samples from acute and convalescent phases originated in the United States, Italy and Spain. T cells, B-cell-depleted T cells, or PBMCs supplied cDNA or gDNA.

The CDR3 totals 15 residues. The ends lost 6 bases at V and 4 bases at J; junction bases unmatched: 6. Germline V gene data show CDR1 as MNHEY and CDR2 as SMNVEV (reference sequence). It was during active infection that Seattle patients were enrolled and then longitudinally followed. In the authors' workflow: Reference gene primer amplification gave estimated nucleated cell counts. Generated by immunoSEQ multiplex PCR, the TCRdb table keeps only in-frame clones and is missing some. Clone size and V and J calls were adopted from that table, with D and trimming inferred from the DNA. Of about 170,000 clones in the sample, roughly 90% were seen once. The sample holds one count of this clone.

The TCR comes from a man between 18 and 29 years old with COVID-19, enrolled during active disease. Material: peripheral blood. The V gene is TRBV27, the J gene TRBJ1-4, with 9 positions matching TRBD1. The CDR3 bases are TGTGCCAGCAGCCCCGGGACAGGGAATAATGAAAAACTGTTTTTT. This encodes CASSPGTGNNEKLFF.